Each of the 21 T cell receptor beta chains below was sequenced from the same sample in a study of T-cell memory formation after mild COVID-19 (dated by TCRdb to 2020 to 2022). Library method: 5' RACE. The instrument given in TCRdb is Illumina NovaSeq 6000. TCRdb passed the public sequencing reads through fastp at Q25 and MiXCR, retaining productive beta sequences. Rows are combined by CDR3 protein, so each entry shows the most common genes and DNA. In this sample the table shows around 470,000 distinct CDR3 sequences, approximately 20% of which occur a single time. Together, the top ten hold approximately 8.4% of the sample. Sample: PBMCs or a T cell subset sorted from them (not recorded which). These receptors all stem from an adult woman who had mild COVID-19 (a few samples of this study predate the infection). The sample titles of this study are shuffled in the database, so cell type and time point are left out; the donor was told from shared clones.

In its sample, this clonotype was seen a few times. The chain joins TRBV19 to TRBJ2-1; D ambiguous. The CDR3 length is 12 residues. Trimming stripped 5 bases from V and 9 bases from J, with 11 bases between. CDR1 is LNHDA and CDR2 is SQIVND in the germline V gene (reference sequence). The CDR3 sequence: CASSLQVGEQFF. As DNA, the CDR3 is TGTGCCAGTAGTCTCCAGGTGGGTGAGCAGTTCTTC. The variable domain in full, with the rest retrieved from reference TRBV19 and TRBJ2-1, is DGGITQSPKYLFRKEGQNVTLSCEQNLNHDAMYWYRQDPGQGLRLIYYSQIVNDFQKGDIAEGYSVSREKKESFPLTVTSAQKNPTAFYLCASSLQVGEQFFGPGTRLTVL.

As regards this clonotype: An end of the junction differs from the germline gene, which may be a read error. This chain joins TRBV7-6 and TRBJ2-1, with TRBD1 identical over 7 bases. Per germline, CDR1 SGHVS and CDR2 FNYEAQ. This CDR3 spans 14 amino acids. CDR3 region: CDSSFGDRTDEQFF. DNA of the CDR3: TGTGACAGCAGCTTCGGGGACAGAACCGATGAGCAGTTCTTC. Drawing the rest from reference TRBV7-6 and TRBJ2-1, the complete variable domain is GAGVSQSPRYKVTKRGQDVALRCDPISGHVSLYWYRQALGQGPEFLTYFNYEAQQDKSGLPNDRFSAERPEGSISTLTIQRTEQRDSAMYRCDSSFGDRTDEQFFGPGTRLTVL.

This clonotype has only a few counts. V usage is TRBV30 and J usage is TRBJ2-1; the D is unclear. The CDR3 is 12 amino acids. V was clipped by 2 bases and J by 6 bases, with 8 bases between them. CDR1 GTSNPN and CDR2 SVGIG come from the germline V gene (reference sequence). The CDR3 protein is CAWSLGFNEQFF. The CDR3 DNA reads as TGTGCCTGGAGTTTGGGTTTCAATGAGCAGTTCTTC. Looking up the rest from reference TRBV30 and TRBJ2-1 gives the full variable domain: SQTIHQWPATLVQPVGSPLSLECTVEGTSNPNLYWYRQAAGRGLQLLFYSVGIGQISSEVPQNLSASRPQDRQFILSSKKLLLSDSGFYLCAWSLGFNEQFFGPGTRLTVL.

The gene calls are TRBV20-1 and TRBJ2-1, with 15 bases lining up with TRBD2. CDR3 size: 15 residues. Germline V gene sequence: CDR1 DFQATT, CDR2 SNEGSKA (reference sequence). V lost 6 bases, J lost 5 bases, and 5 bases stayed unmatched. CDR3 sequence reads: CSAEGTSGGNNEQFF. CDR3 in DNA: TGCAGTGCGGAAGGGACTAGCGGGGGGAACAATGAGCAGTTCTTC.

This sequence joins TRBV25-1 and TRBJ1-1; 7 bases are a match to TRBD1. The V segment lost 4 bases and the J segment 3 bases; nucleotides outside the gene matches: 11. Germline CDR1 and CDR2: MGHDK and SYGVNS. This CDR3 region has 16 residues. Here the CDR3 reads CASSAPVQGSHTEAFF. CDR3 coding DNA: TGTGCCAGCAGTGCCCCAGTACAGGGGTCCCACACTGAAGCTTTCTTT.

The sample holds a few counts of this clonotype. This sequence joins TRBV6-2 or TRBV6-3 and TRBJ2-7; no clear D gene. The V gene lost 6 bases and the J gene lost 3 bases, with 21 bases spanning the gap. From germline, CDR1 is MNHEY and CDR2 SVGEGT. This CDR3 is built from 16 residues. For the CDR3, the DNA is TGTGCCAGCAGCCTGGGCGTGGGCGGAGAAGTCTACGAGCAGTACTTC. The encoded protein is CASSLGVGGEVYEQYF.

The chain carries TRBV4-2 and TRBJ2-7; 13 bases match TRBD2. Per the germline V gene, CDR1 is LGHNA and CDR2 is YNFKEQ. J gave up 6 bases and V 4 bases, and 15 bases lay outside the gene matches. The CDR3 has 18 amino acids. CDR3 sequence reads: CASSLALAGGSQMVEQYF. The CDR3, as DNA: TGTGCCAGCAGCCTCGCACTAGCGGGAGGGTCTCAGATGGTCGAGCAGTACTTC.

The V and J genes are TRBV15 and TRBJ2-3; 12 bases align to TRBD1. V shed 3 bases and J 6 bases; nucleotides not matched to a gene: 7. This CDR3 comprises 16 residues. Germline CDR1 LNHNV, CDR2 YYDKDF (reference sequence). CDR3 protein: CATSSRDRGPLDTQYF. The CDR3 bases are TGTGCCACCAGCAGCCGGGACAGGGGGCCATTGGATACGCAGTATTTT.

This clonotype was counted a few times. The CDR3: CASRRWAGQYNEQFF. CDR3 DNA sequence: TGTGCCAGCAGACGGTGGGCGGGTCAATACAATGAGCAGTTCTTC. This chain joins TRBV12-3 or TRBV12-4 and TRBJ2-1, with a tentative D call TRBD2 (5 bases). The length of the CDR3 is 15 residues. The germline V and J ends were trimmed by 6 bases and 4 bases, with 16 bases remaining between them.

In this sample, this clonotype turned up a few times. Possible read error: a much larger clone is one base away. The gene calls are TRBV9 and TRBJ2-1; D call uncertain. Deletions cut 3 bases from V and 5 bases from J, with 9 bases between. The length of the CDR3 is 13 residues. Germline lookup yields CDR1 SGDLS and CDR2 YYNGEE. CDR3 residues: CASSDYMNNEQFF. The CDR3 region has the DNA TGTGCCAGCAGCGATTATATGAACAATGAGCAGTTCTTC. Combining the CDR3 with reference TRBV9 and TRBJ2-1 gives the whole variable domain DSGVTQTPKHLITATGQRVTLRCSPRSGDLSVYWYQQSLDQGLQFLIQYYNGEERAKGNILERFSAQQFPDLHSELNLSSLELGDSALYFCASSDYMNNEQFFGPGTRLTVL.

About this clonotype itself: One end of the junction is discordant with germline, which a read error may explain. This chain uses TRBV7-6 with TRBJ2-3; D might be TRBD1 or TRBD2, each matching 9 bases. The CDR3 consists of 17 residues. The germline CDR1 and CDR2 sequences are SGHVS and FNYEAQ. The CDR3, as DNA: TGTGCCAGCAACTTAGGCGTGACTAGCGGACAGGGGGATACGCAGTATTTT. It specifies CASNLGVTSGQGDTQYF.

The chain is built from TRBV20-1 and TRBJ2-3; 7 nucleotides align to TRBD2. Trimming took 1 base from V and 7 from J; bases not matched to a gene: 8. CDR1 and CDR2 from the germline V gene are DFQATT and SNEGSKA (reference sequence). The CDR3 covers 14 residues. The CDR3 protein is CSARVGETSYTQYF. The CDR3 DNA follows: TGCAGTGCTAGAGTCGGGGAGACTAGCTATACGCAGTATTTT.

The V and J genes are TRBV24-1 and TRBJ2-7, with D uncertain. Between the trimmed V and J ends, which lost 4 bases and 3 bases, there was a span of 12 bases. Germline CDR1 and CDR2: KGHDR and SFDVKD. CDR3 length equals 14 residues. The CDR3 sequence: CATSDSTTNYEQYF. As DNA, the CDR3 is TGTGCCACCAGTGACTCTACGACAAACTACGAGCAGTACTTC.

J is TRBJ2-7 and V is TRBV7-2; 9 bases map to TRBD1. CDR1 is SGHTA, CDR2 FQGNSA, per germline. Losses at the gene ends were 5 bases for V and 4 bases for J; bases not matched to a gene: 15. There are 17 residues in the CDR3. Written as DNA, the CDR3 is TGTGCCAGCAGCCCCCAAGGGGCGGGACAGGGTTCGTACGAGCAGTACTTC. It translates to CASSPQGAGQGSYEQYF.

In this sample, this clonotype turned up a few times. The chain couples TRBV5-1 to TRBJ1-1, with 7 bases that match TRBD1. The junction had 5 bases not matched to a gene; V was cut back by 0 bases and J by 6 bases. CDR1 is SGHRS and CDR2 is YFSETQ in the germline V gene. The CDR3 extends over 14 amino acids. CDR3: CASSLGQGVAEAFF. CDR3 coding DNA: TGCGCCAGCAGCTTGGGGCAGGGGGTGGCTGAAGCTTTCTTT.

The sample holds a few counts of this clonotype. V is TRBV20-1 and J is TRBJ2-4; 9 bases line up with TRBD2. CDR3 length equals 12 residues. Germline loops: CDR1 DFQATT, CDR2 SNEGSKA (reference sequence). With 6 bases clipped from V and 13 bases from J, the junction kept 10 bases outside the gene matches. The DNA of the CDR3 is TGCAGTGCAAAGCTAGCGGGACGACTGCAGTACTTC. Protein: CSAKLAGRLQYF.

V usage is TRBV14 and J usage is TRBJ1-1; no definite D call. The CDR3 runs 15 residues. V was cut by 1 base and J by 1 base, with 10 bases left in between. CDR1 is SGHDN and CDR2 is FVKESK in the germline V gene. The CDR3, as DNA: TGTGCCAGCAGCCAAGTCTACAGATCGAACACTGAAGCTTTCTTT. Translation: CASSQVYRSNTEAFF.

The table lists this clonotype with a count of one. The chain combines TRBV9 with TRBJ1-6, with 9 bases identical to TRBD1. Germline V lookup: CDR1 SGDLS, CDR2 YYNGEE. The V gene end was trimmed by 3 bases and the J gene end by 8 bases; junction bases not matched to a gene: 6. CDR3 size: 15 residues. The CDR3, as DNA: TGTGCCAGCAGCGCCGGGACAGGGTTTGATTCACCCCTCCACTTT. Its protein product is CASSAGTGFDSPLHF.

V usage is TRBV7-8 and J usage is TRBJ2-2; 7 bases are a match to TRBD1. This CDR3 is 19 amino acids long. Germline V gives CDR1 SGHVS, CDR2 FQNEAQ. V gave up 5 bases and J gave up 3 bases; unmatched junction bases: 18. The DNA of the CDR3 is TGTGCCAGCAGCCCCCATAAAGACAGGGAAGGGGCTTACACCGGGGAGCTGTTTTTT. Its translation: CASSPHKDREGAYTGELFF.

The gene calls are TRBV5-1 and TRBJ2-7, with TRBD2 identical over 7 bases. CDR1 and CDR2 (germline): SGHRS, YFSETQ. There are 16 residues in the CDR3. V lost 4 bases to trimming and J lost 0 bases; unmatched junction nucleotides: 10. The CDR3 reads CASSPQTSAGSYEQYF. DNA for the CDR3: TGCGCCAGCAGCCCGCAAACTAGCGCCGGCTCCTACGAGCAGTACTTC.

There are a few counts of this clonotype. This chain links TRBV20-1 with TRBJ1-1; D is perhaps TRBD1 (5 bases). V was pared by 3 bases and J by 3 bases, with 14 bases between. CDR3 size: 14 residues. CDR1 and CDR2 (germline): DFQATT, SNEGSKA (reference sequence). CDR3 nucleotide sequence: TGCAGTGCTAGTAGGTCAGGGTCTGACACTGAAGCTTTCTTT. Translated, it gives CSASRSGSDTEAFF.